The clone carrying this TCR beta chain was detected once. No antigen is known for it. Germline values: CDR1 SNHLY, CDR2 FYNNEI. This CDR3 region has 14 residues. V was pared by 6 bases and J by 1 base, with 10 bases between. Assay used: immunoSEQ multiplex PCR; TCRdb lists only in-frame clones, some missing. This table has fewer than 1.6 million clones, about 98.5% appearing once. The sample originates from a study of shared clonotypes between healthy human individuals. Study as a whole: A couple of female and a few male donors aged 18 to 49 were enrolled. Notes on the study in general: Clonotypes shared by all four donors outscored non-shared clonotypes in generation probability. Across subsets, estimated richness was generally greater for naive than for memory populations.

The chain joins TRBV2 to TRBJ1-5, with D perhaps TRBD1 (5 bases). Sequences were obtained from naive CD4+ T cells sorted from blood. Stated subset: CD45RA+ positively selected. The sequence came from a man under 40 in good health. The CDR3 nucleotides read TGTGCCAGCAGGGGGCTGATCAGCAATCAGCCCCAGCATTTT. This encodes CASRGLISNQPQHF.